This T cell receptor (beta chain) was captured by sequencing in a study of blood T cell repertoires in COVID-19 (dated by TCRdb to the early 2020s). For context, the study as a whole: Collaborator samples came from the United States, Italy and Spain and covered acute and convalescent phases of COVID-19. The repertoires were made available in a free public database intended to serve as a resource for research on the immune response to SARS-CoV-2. A de-identified subject ID, COVID-19 status, age in years and sex were almost always included in the sample metadata. Subjects who had been exposed to COVID-19, were actively infected with it, or had recovered from it provided the deeply sampled blood TCRbeta repertoires that made up the dataset. Where available, HLA class I and class II types were obtained from metadata supplied by the sample provider rather than from assay-based typing. The samples were drawn from two sources: the first 160 participants of the ongoing ImmuneRACE study, and 1,200 or so subjects contributed by 6 global collaborators. The prospective study material was composed of cDNA or gDNA derived from T cells, B-cell-depleted T cells, or PBMCs. General findings and caveats noted by the study authors: How much clinical and demographic metadata was included differed by source and by participant, and the metadata was provided uncurated.

At the junction V is shortened by 6 bases and J by 7 bases; bases outside the gene matches: 7. For CDR1 and CDR2, the germline V gene (reference sequence) lists MNHEY and SMNVEV. From its cysteine to its phenylalanine, the CDR3 spans 14 amino acids. The retained sequence is limited to the CDR3, 42 bases, with the frame set at the first base. TCRbeta CDR3 regions were amplified from genomic DNA using the immunoSEQ Assay, a bias-controlled multiplex PCR. As for the original processing: Within the assay, amplification of reference gene primers was used to estimate how many nucleated cells each sample contained. Sequence reads were collapsed and filtered to measure the absolute abundance of every unique TCRbeta CDR3 rearrangement. For each sample, productive Simpson clonality was calculated as the square root of Simpson's diversity index across productive rearrangements. TCRdb provides this immuneACCESS table in a form limited to in-frame rearrangements. Some clones are lacking; in checked studies, under half of them reflect an unresolved V gene, and why the rest are absent is not known. The V and J calls and clone size are taken from that table; D and trimming were inferred from the DNA. Here the sample has about 350,000 clones; about 88% occur a single time. Roughly 0.94% of the sample belongs to the ten largest clones.

Participants in the prospective study were enrolled through a virtual design, were aged roughly 18 to 100 years, and lived in about 25 United States geographic areas. In the prospective study, participants were assigned to cohorts based on the clinical history participants reported in a screening survey and a study questionnaire. Recovered participants in ImmuneRACE Cohort 3 were defined as having two consecutive negative NP/OP PCR tests, clearance from a healthcare professional, or resolution of symptoms. Each participant in the prospective study had whole blood, serum and a nasopharyngeal or oropharyngeal swab collected by mobile phlebotomists. Participants in the prospective study had the option to provide additional blood draws and questionnaires over a roughly 2-month period. Blood samples from the prospective study were shipped frozen or at room temperature prior to DNA extraction. Concerning this clone itself: Its binding antigen is unknown. There are no base qualities to consult, and no much larger clone falls within one base.

The TCR originated in a woman in her 30s who had recovered from COVID-19. The rearranged segments are TRBV27 and TRBJ2-2; 8 bases in between match TRBD2. Sequencing input: PBMCs or T cells enriched from blood (not recorded which). The DNA is as follows: TGTGCCAGCAGCCCGGGACTAGGGGTCGGGGAGCTGTTTTTT. The encoded protein is CASSPGLGVGELFF.